The 11 T cell receptor beta chains presented below share a single source sample, sequenced in a study of cytomegalovirus exposure and HLA in healthy donors. The primer mix had 60 Vbeta and 13 Jbeta primers. The data were produced by immunoSEQ multiplex PCR, yet TCRdb's version contains in-frame clones alone and is incomplete. The top ten hold roughly 6.7% of the sample, which has approximately 190,000 clones, roughly 80% seen once. The sample taken for sequencing was PBMCs. Receptors were obtained from a man in his forties in good health and CMV-seropositive.

This rearrangement joins TRBV28 to TRBJ1-4, with D unresolved. The germline V gene has CDR1 MDHEN and CDR2 SYDVKM. V was shortened by 7 bases and J by 3 bases, with 18 bases between the two germline ends. The CDR3 has 16 amino acids. This CDR3 reads CASNFERTLSNEKLFF. The CDR3 DNA sequence: TGTGCCAGCAACTTTGAGCGGACCTTGTCTAATGAAAAACTGTTTTTT.

The chain is built from TRBV14 and TRBJ1-2; 10 positions match TRBD1. CDR1 is SGHDN and CDR2 is FVKESK in the germline V gene. The CDR3 has 15 residues. V lost 2 bases and J lost 6; bases outside the gene matches: 6. The DNA of the CDR3 is TGTGCCAGCAGCCAATCCGGGACAGGGGTTCATGGCTACACCTTC. This codes for CASSQSGTGVHGYTF.

The chain joins TRBV19 to TRBJ1-1, with D possibly TRBD1 on 6 matching bases. Germline V gene lookup returns CDR1 LNHDA and CDR2 SQIVND (reference sequence). The CDR3 loop spans 17 amino acids. The V and J ends lost 5 bases and 1 base respectively, with 20 bases between them. This chain's CDR3 is CASSPLQGRRRNTEAFF. The CDR3 DNA reads as TGTGCCAGTAGTCCCCTACAGGGAAGGAGGAGGAACACTGAAGCTTTCTTT. Complete variable domain (other parts from reference TRBV19 and TRBJ1-1): DGGITQSPKYLFRKEGQNVTLSCEQNLNHDAMYWYRQDPGQGLRLIYYSQIVNDFQKGDIAEGYSVSREKKESFPLTVTSAQKNPTAFYLCASSPLQGRRRNTEAFFGQGTRLTVV.

There are a few counts of this clone. The genes are TRBV11-2 and TRBJ2-2; 8 positions agree with TRBD2. CDR3 length: 14 amino acids. Germline CDR1 and CDR2: SGHAT and FQNNGV. The ends lost 10 bases at V and 6 bases at J; junction bases unmatched: 10. CDR3 residues: CATLSGVGPGELFF. CDR3 coding DNA: TGTGCCACGCTTAGCGGGGTGGGACCCGGGGAGCTGTTTTTT.

V usage is TRBV29-1 and J usage is TRBJ2-3, with TRBD2 matching over 10 bases. Germline CDR1 is SQVTM and CDR2 is ANQGSEA. Losses at the gene ends were 1 base for V and 3 bases for J; bases not matched to a gene: 1. This CDR3 region has 14 residues. In DNA form, the CDR3 reads TGCAGCGTTGAAGGAGCGGGGGGGACAGATACGCAGTATTTT. Translation gives CSVEGAGGTDTQYF.

A remark on this clone: This sample also contains other DNA sequences that code for the same CDR3. This chain joins TRBV30 and TRBJ1-2; D is uncertain. V was clipped by 7 bases and J by 8 bases, with 14 bases between them. Per germline, CDR1 GTSNPN and CDR2 SVGIG (reference sequence). This CDR3 comprises 11 residues. The CDR3 nucleotides read TGTGCCTCTGGACCGAGGGAGGGCTACACCTTC. It specifies CASGPREGYTF.

In regard to this clone: Different DNA sequences within this sample yield the same CDR3. The chain couples TRBV6-5 to TRBJ2-7, with TRBD2 identical over 12 bases. There are 15 residues in the CDR3. V trimming: 6 bases; J trimming: 2 bases; junction bases outside the gene matches: 5. Germline values: CDR1 MNHEY, CDR2 SVGAGI. The CDR3 loop is CASSPTSGGAYEQYF. The CDR3 DNA reads TGTGCCAGCAGCCCGACTAGCGGGGGCGCCTACGAGCAGTACTTC.

The V gene is TRBV10-3, the J gene TRBJ2-5; a possible D gene is TRBD1 (9 bases). CDR3 size: 14 residues. V lost 7 bases and J lost 3, with 15 bases in between. Germline loops: CDR1 ENHRY, CDR2 SYGVKD. CDR3 nucleotide sequence: TGTGCCATCAACGGGGGGGACAGGGAAGAGACCCAGTACTTC. Residues: CAINGGDREETQYF.

V usage is TRBV6-1 and J usage is TRBJ2-3; 9 nucleotides match TRBD2. Germline CDR1 is MNHNS and CDR2 is SASEGT. V lost 2 bases to trimming and J lost 2 bases; unmatched junction nucleotides: 2. The CDR3 sequence is 15 residues long. The chain's CDR3 is CASSESGGTTDTQYF. The DNA for the CDR3 is TGTGCCAGCAGTGAAAGCGGGGGGACCACAGATACGCAGTATTTT.

V and J are TRBV29-1 and TRBJ2-7, with TRBD1 matching over 7 bases. The V gene's germline CDR1 is SQVTM and CDR2 ANQGSEA. J gave up 3 bases and V 6 bases, and 8 bases lay outside the gene matches. CDR3 length: 13 residues. As DNA, the CDR3 is TGCAGCGTGAGTGACAGGGCAATCTACGAGCAGTACTTC. It is translated as CSVSDRAIYEQYF.

The CDR3 DNA is TGTGCCAGCAGGCCGGACAACTTCGGGTACAATGAGCAGTTCTTC. Translating it yields CASRPDNFGYNEQFF. The J gene is TRBJ2-1, the V gene TRBV28, with D possibly being TRBD1 (5 bases). This CDR3 is built from 15 residues. Germline values: CDR1 MDHEN, CDR2 SYDVKM. The ends were cut back, 6 bases at V and 4 bases at J, with 16 bases in the middle.